This is a list of T cell receptor beta chains from one sample in a study of T-cell reconstitution after alpha-beta-depleted transplantation in children. TCRdb redid the calling of the PCR reads with MiXCR, one entry per CDR3 protein. Among roughly 200,000 distinct CDR3 sequences, about 15% were seen once, and the ten largest hold 13%. Here the sequenced sample was PBMCs from the stem cell graft donor, taken from the stem cell graft. The receptors were gathered from a human donor who donated a stem cell graft to a child with acute lymphoblastic leukemia. Each CDR3 is given with its conserved first and last residue. D genes are given only for firm matches. Some rows mark clone size as missing; the rest say once, few, many or name a class of expanded clone.

d_gene	j_gene	abundance	v_gene	CDR3nt	CDR3aa
-	TRBJ1-2	-	TRBV3-1	TGTGCCAGCAGGGACCTTTATGGCTACACCTTC	CASRDLYGYTF
-	TRBJ1-5	-	TRBV4-1	TGCGCCAGCAGCCAAGTCGGGCAGGGCAATCAGCCCCAGCATTTT	CASSQVGQGNQPQHF
-	TRBJ2-7	-	TRBV23-1	TGCGCCAGCAGTCCCAAGGTCCGGGAGCAGTACTTC	CASSPKVREQYF
TRBD1	TRBJ1-2	-	TRBV9	TGTGCCAGCAGCGGATATCGGGACAGGACTTATGGCTACACCTTC	CASSGYRDRTYGYTF
-	TRBJ2-7	many	TRBV10-2	TGCGCCAGCAGTGAGCCCGGCTACGAGCAGTACTTC	CASSEPGYEQYF
TRBD2	TRBJ2-1	-	TRBV29-1	TGCAGCGTTGGCTTTCGCGGGAGATCCTACAATGAGCAGTTCTTC	CSVGFRGRSYNEQFF
-	TRBJ2-1	many	TRBV12-3/TRBV12-4	TGTGCCAGCAGCCGAAGACGGTCCACTTACAATGAGCAGTTCTTC	CASSRRRSTYNEQFF
-	TRBJ1-5	-	TRBV6-6	TGTGCCAGCAGTTCCCCCGACCGAGAATCGCGAATTTTGAATTTT	CASSSPDRESRILNF
-	TRBJ2-2	many	TRBV29-1	TGCAGCGTTGAGGCTAGAGGACCGACCGGGGAGCTGTTTTTT	CSVEARGPTGELFF
-	TRBJ1-1	many	TRBV3-1	TGTGCCAGCAGCCAACAAGGGGGCACTGAAGCTTTCTTT	CASSQQGGTEAFF
TRBD2	TRBJ2-1	many	TRBV20-1	TGCAGTGCTAGAGATCAACTAGCGGGAGGGCGTTACAATGAGCAGTTCTTC	CSARDQLAGGRYNEQFF
TRBD1	TRBJ1-1	many	TRBV3-1	TGTGCCAGCAGCCAAGTCTTTGGACAGGGGGCAATGTACACTGAAGCTTTCTTT	CASSQVFGQGAMYTEAFF
TRBD2	TRBJ2-3	many	TRBV5-4	TGTGCCAGCAGCTTGGGCGGGAGGCAGTGGGATACGCAGTATTTT	CASSLGGRQWDTQYF
-	TRBJ1-5	medium-sized	TRBV12-3/TRBV12-4	TGTGCCAGCAGTTTGAGGGGGGTTGGCAATCAGCCCCAGCATTTT	CASSLRGVGNQPQHF
-	TRBJ2-7	many	TRBV6-6	TGTGCCAGCAGTTACGGGGAACCGGTTCAGCAGTACTTC	CASSYGEPVQQYF
TRBD2	TRBJ2-5	many	TRBV27	TGTGCCAGCAGTCCTTATGAAGCGGGATTGAGAGAGACCCAGTACTTC	CASSPYEAGLRETQYF
-	TRBJ1-1	many	TRBV5-1	TGCGCCAGCAGCGGCAGCAGGGTGACCACTGAAGCTTTCTTT	CASSGSRVTTEAFF
-	TRBJ2-5	few	TRBV7-9	TGTGCCAGCAGCTTAGCCCCCATGACCGACCCCAAGACCCAGTACTTC	CASSLAPMTDPKTQYF
-	TRBJ1-1	-	TRBV29-1	TGCAGCGTTTCCGTCCGCCAAACACCTTCTGAAGCTTTCTTT	CSVSVRQTPSEAFF
-	TRBJ2-7	many	TRBV5-1	TGCGCCAGCAGCCAAGGCTACGAGCAGTACTTC	CASSQGYEQYF
-	TRBJ1-1	many	TRBV5-1	TGCGCCAGCAGCTTGGCCAAGGGGGGCAGACACACTGAAGCTTTCTTT	CASSLAKGGRHTEAFF
TRBD1	TRBJ1-1	many	TRBV5-1	TGCGCCAGCAGCTCCCTCGACAGGGGGGAGTTCCCTGAAGCTTTCTTT	CASSSLDRGEFPEAFF
-	TRBJ2-2	-	TRBV6-1	TGTGCCTCTTCCCCCCAGGGCAGGAGAACCGGGGAGCTGTTTTTT	CASSPQGRRTGELFF
TRBD2	TRBJ2-7	many	TRBV20-1	TGCAGTGCTAGTAACGTGCGGGAGGACACCTACGAGCAGTACTTC	CSASNVREDTYEQYF
TRBD1	TRBJ1-6	many	TRBV11-2	TGTGCCAGCAGGTCGCCCGGGACAGGGAATTCACCCCTCCACTTT	CASRSPGTGNSPLHF
-	TRBJ1-1	many	TRBV20-1	TGCAGTGCTAGTTCTACAGGGAGGAAAGCTGAAGCTTTCTTT	CSASSTGRKAEAFF
-	TRBJ1-1	-	TRBV12-3/TRBV12-4	TGTGCCAGCAGTTCGGACCCGTCGGGGGCTTTCTTT	CASSSDPSGAFF
TRBD1	TRBJ2-3	many	TRBV7-6	TGTGCCAGCAGCTGGACCTGGGACAGAGGAGATACGCAGTATTTT	CASSWTWDRGDTQYF
TRBD1	TRBJ1-6	-	TRBV20-1	TGCAGTGCTAGAGGCCCGGACAGGGGGCCGAATTCACCCCTCCACTTT	CSARGPDRGPNSPLHF
-	TRBJ2-2	many	TRBV2	TGTGCCAGCAGTGGAGCTGGGGGGGAGCTGTTTTTT	CASSGAGGELFF
-	TRBJ2-3	few	TRBV7-2	TGTGCCAGCAGCTTCGGAGGGTTCACAGATACGCAGTATTTT	CASSFGGFTDTQYF
TRBD1	TRBJ2-1	few	TRBV7-9	TGTGCCAGCAGCCGGACAGGGTTCGGTGAGCAGTTCTTC	CASSRTGFGEQFF
-	TRBJ1-4	few	TRBV5-1	TGCGCCAGCAGCTGGGGCGAACGGGGTAATGAAAAACTGTTTTTT	CASSWGERGNEKLFF
TRBD2	TRBJ2-1	medium-sized	TRBV10-3	TGTGCCATCAGTGAGGGAGCGGGAGTAGGGGATGAGCAGTTCTTC	CAISEGAGVGDEQFF
-	TRBJ2-3	-	TRBV20-1	TGCAGTGCTGGATTGAACATAGATACGCAGTATTTT	CSAGLNIDTQYF
-	TRBJ2-7	many	TRBV12-3/TRBV12-4	TGTGCCAGCAGGTCCCAGCGGTCCTCCTACGAGCAGTACTTC	CASRSQRSSYEQYF
TRBD2	TRBJ2-1	-	TRBV11-2	TGTGCCAGCAGCTCTGGGACTAGCTGGAGTAATGAGCAGTTCTTC	CASSSGTSWSNEQFF
-	TRBJ1-5	many	TRBV7-9	TGTGCCAGCAGCTCGCGGACCTCTCTTAAGCAGCCCCAGCATTTT	CASSSRTSLKQPQHF
-	TRBJ2-2	many	TRBV4-1	TGCGCCAGCACTGATAGAGGGGAGCTGTTTTTT	CASTDRGELFF
-	TRBJ2-2	many	TRBV12-3/TRBV12-4	TGTGCCAGCAGTCCTGACAGGACAAGCACCGGGGAGCTGTTTTTT	CASSPDRTSTGELFF
-	TRBJ1-1	many	TRBV20-1	TGCAGTGCTAGGGGGGCAAAGAACACTGAAGCTTTCTTT	CSARGAKNTEAFF
TRBD1	TRBJ2-5	few	TRBV20-1	TGCAGTGCTAGAGGTTCGACAGGGCTTATACAAGAGACCCAGTACTTC	CSARGSTGLIQETQYF
-	TRBJ2-7	many	TRBV10-3	TGTGCCATCAGTTCCCCGACCGGGGACTACGAGCAGTACTTC	CAISSPTGDYEQYF
-	TRBJ1-1	few	TRBV20-1	TGCAGTGCTAGACTAACAGGAATCCGGACTGAAGCTTTCTTT	CSARLTGIRTEAFF
TRBD1	TRBJ1-2	-	TRBV4-2	TGTGCCAGCAGCCTTCCGACAGGGGCAAACTATGGCTACACCTTC	CASSLPTGANYGYTF
TRBD1	TRBJ1-3	few	TRBV4-1	TGCGCCAGCAGCCACCCGCCAGGGGGCAGGGGAAAAGGAAACACCATATATTTT	CASSHPPGGRGKGNTIYF
TRBD2	TRBJ2-3	many	TRBV27	TGTGCCAGCAGTTTATTCGGGACTAGCGGACCATCAGATACGCAGTATTTT	CASSLFGTSGPSDTQYF
-	TRBJ2-7	-	TRBV2	TGTGCCAGCAGTGAGGCCCAGGGACCACAGTACTTC	CASSEAQGPQYF
-	TRBJ2-5	many	TRBV4-2	TGTGCCAGCAGCCAAGAGAGTTTCACAGAGACCCAGTACTTC	CASSQESFTETQYF
TRBD2	TRBJ2-2	-	TRBV20-1	TGCAGTGCTCCGAAGGGGAGGGCCACCGGGGAGCTGTTTTTT	CSAPKGRATGELFF
-	TRBJ1-2	many	TRBV27	TGTGCCAGCAGGCCAACCCGCGCCTATGGCTACACCTTC	CASRPTRAYGYTF
TRBD2	TRBJ2-7	many	TRBV7-2	TGTGCCAGCAGCGGCCTGATTCCCGGGGGGGAGCAGTACTTC	CASSGLIPGGEQYF
-	TRBJ2-6	-	TRBV11-2	TGTGCCAGCAGCTTAGACGGGCAGCCTGGGGCCAACGTCCTGACTTTC	CASSLDGQPGANVLTF
TRBD2	TRBJ2-5	many	TRBV28	TGTGCCAGCAGTCCCCGGGGGGAGGTCCAAGAGACCCAGTACTTC	CASSPRGEVQETQYF